This T cell receptor (beta chain) was identified during a study of patients and donors after allogeneic stem cell transplantation. TCRdb re-called the RT-PCR reads with MiXCR, one entry per CDR3 protein. The table has approximately 170,000 distinct CDR3 sequences, roughly 30% seen once; the top ten hold roughly 3%. The germline V gene has CDR1 MDHEN and CDR2 SYDVKM. This CDR3 has 15 amino acids. With respect to this clonotype: Germline is not matched at one junction end, which may reflect a read error.

The specimen sequenced was blood, either unsorted or a sorted T cell fraction (not recorded which). V gene TRBV28 combines with J gene TRBJ2-1; tentative D call: TRBD2 (6 bases). The origin of this receptor is a human donor who was either an allogeneic HSCT recipient or a stem cell or donor lymphocyte infusion donor (not recorded which). It is not recorded whose cells these are; they may come from a transplant donor. In nucleotides, the CDR3 is TGTGCCAGCCGTTTGTCCGGGCGGGGAGACAATGAGCAGTTCTTC. It is translated as CASRLSGRGDNEQFF.